This entry is about one T cell receptor (beta chain). The antigen is not known. V lost 3 bases to trimming and J lost 2 bases; unmatched junction nucleotides: 8. The germline gives CDR1 SGHRS, CDR2 YFSETQ. The CDR3 sequence is 15 residues long. While the first cohort had 600 to 750 subjects, the donors belonged to the separate validation cohort of 100 to 150 subjects. The data derive from a study of cytomegalovirus exposure and HLA in healthy donors. About the research overall: Both the approximately 120 validation repertoires and the 666 first-cohort repertoires used the same platform, as reported by a later analysis. Regarding the study as a whole: Three chains tied to CMV proved CMV antigen-specific in vitro.

Only in-frame clones appear in the TCRdb table, and some are missing; sequencing was by immunoSEQ multiplex PCR. The sample has 120,000 or so clones; roughly 90% are singletons. This receptor was obtained from a woman in her thirties in good health and CMV-seropositive. Specimen: PBMCs. The gene calls are TRBV5-1 and TRBJ2-7; 7 bases are shared with TRBD1. This chain's CDR3 is CASSYERGQTYEQYF. The CDR3 DNA follows: TGCGCCAGCAGCTACGAAAGGGGACAGACCTACGAGCAGTACTTC.